The entry below gives a single T cell receptor (beta chain) sequence along with its context. In this sample, this clone turned up a few times. Its antigen is not yet known. The sample holds no much larger clone one base away, and base qualities are not on file. From the cysteine through the phenylalanine, the CDR3 covers 12 amino acids. CDR3 DNA is the only sequence kept; it has 36 bases, read in frame from the first base. From the germline V gene (reference sequence), CDR1 is LNHDA and CDR2 is SQIVND. The junction shows trimming of 6 bases on V and 7 bases on J, plus 12 bases between the germline ends. The source of the sample is a study of T cell responses to AZD1222 COVID-19 vaccine (dated by TCRdb to the early 2020s). About the study as a whole: AZD1222 recipients given second doses at about 4 weeks or at about 12 weeks were pooled, since spike-specific TCR depth and breadth were not found to differ between the two schedules. TCR sequencing was performed for about 250 trial participants, of whom about 200 were given two doses of AZD1222 and around 25 were given two doses of MenACWY control vaccine. Trial participants were enrolled into age subgroups of 18-55, 56-69 and 70-plus years, which contained around 150, 28 and 57 TCR-sequenced participants, respectively.

The time point tag for this specimen amounts to: baseline before first vaccination. Samples from vaccinated people were obtained from the UK trials COV001 and COV002, which included a single-blind randomized controlled phase 2/3 trial of AZD1222 (ChAdOx1 nCoV-19) in healthy adults. Trial participant PBMC samples were collected at day 0 and day 28 after the second dose for TCRbeta chain sequencing. The paper as a whole reports these results and caveats: Epitopes outside the regions mutated in the B.1.351 and B.1.1.7 variants were reportedly recognized by nearly half of the unique spike-specific TCRs. Most participants were white British and females outnumbered males, and the authors suggested that clonal diversity may have been underestimated. Conclusions about previously exposed vaccinees are limited because only six or seven AZD1222 recipients were SARS-CoV-2 seropositive at baseline. The whole spike protein was spanned by vaccine-associated CD4 TCRs, and dominant responses were seen in regions 160-218 and 743-854. The 56-69-year group was small, and its depth increase did not reach significance, likely because of low power. Spike-specific TCR breadth and depth rose significantly after two AZD1222 doses compared with day 0 and with MenACWY recipients. Because no day 14 peak-response samples were available, the repertoires could be characterized only after the peak T cell response.

The CDR3 regions of human TCRbeta chains were analyzed by immunosequencing. In the paper's pipeline: Repertoire TCRs were checked for matches against a reference library of SARS-CoV-2-specific TCRs that had been generated using the MIRA antigen-specificity platform. Breadth was defined as the fraction of unique TCRs that were SARS-CoV-2-associated. Depth was defined as the fraction of total T cells that were SARS-CoV-2-associated. Using the MIRA data, each spike-specific TCR was assigned both to the spike region to which the TCR was reactive and to a CD4 or CD8 class. Log10-transformed breadth and depth values were compared by one-way ANOVA with Sidak's multiple comparisons tests. TCRdb mirrors the immuneACCESS table, restricted to in-frame sequences. Some clones are absent from its copies; in checked studies, under half trace to an unresolved V gene, and the reason for the others is unknown. Clone size and the V and J calls come from that table; the DNA yielded D and trimming. The sample table records 95,000 to 100,000 clones; around 84% of these occur just once. The top ten constitute 1.4% of the sample.

Here the chain combines TRBV19 and TRBJ1-2; the D gene is possibly TRBD1, with 6 bases matching. This clonotype was obtained from an adult in good health. Sample: peripheral blood, taken on day 0 of AZD1222 vaccination. Here is the DNA: TGTGCCAGTAGCGAGGGGGGCTTTGGCTACACCTTC. Its coded protein is CASSEGGFGYTF.